This T cell receptor beta chain was obtained from a study of long-term antiretroviral therapy in people with HIV. Study-wide background: The earliest samples came from an era when ART typically awaited falling CD4 counts. Study results and limitations: Controls showed broader CDR3 length ranges than did the HIV repertoires. ART adherence, viral resistance and therapy changes went undocumented.

Trimming left V 1 base short and J 3 bases short, with 12 bases between. There are 15 residues in the CDR3. Per the germline V gene, CDR1 is SGHDN and CDR2 is FVKESK. This clone is labeled medium-sized. Its antigen is undetermined. Samples held about 0.85-11 million cryopreserved PBMC before DNA extraction. Survey-level resolution applied to immunoSEQ assay v3.0. Sequencing used immunoSEQ multiplex PCR; TCRdb keeps in-frame clones, though not all of them. The data show about 7,400 clones, over 70% seen once. This receptor was identified in a man aged 35-49 years with HIV. The sample here was unsorted PBMCs, taken 0.1 years after starting antiretroviral therapy. The rearrangement uses TRBV14 and TRBJ1-1, with D perhaps TRBD1 (6 bases). The CDR3 nucleotides read TGTGCCAGCAGCCAAGGATGGGGGGCCGACACTGAAGCTTTCTTT. This encodes CASSQGWGADTEAFF.